These 18 T cell receptor beta chains came from one sample sequenced in a study of T cell responses to AZD1222 COVID-19 vaccine. Here immunoSEQ multiplex PCR was the method, and the copy in TCRdb shows in-frame clones only, minus some. Of around 180,000 clones listed, 87% were seen once; the top ten hold 2.6%. The starting material was peripheral blood, obtained on day 0 of AZD1222 vaccination. These TCRs come from an adult in good health.

This chain connects TRBV27 to TRBJ1-1, with 7 nucleotides matching TRBD1. The ends lost 4 bases at V and 8 bases at J; junction bases unmatched: 10. The CDR3 extends over 14 amino acids. CDR1 MNHEY and CDR2 SMNVEV come from the germline V gene (reference sequence). The CDR3 region is CASSSLTGIGEAFF. The CDR3 nucleotides are TGTGCCAGCAGTTCCCTGACAGGGATTGGCGAAGCTTTCTTT.

This clone occurred a few times. CDR3 in amino acids: CASSDSEVSGEQFF. The CDR3, as DNA: TGTGCCAGCAGTGACTCGGAGGTGTCGGGTGAGCAGTTCTTC. The J gene is TRBJ2-1, the V gene TRBV6-4; weak D call: TRBD2 (5 bases). The CDR3 consists of 14 residues. The V end lost 0 bases, the J end lost 9 bases, and 12 bases lay between the germline ends. Germline CDR1 is MRHNA and CDR2 is SNTAGT.

This rearrangement joins TRBV28 to TRBJ1-2, with D hard to call. CDR1 and CDR2 from the germline V gene are MDHEN and SYDVKM. V lost 8 bases, J lost 4 bases, and 11 bases lay in between. The CDR3 length is 12 residues. CDR3 DNA sequence: TGTGCCAGCCAAAGGGAACTCTATGGCTACACCTTC. It encodes CASQRELYGYTF.

V usage is TRBV20-1 and J usage is TRBJ1-4, with 10 bases that match TRBD1. Per germline, CDR1 DFQATT and CDR2 SNEGSKA (reference sequence). This CDR3 comprises 18 residues. Trimming took 3 bases from V and 6 from J; bases not matched to a gene: 16. CDR3 DNA sequence: TGCAGTGCTAGTGGAATCCCCGGGGACAGGGGTTTATATGAAAAACTGTTTTTT. Translating it yields CSASGIPGDRGLYEKLFF.

The chain recombines TRBV27 with TRBJ1-5; TRBD1 might be the D (6 bases). In germline, CDR1 is MNHEY, CDR2 SMNVEV (reference sequence). V lost 2 bases, J lost 3 bases, and 8 bases lay in between. CDR3 size: 14 residues. The CDR3 is CASSLRGNNQPQHF. The CDR3 DNA reads as TGTGCCAGCAGTTTAAGGGGGAACAATCAGCCCCAGCATTTT.

V is TRBV5-1 and J is TRBJ2-1, with D hard to call. Germline V gene lookup returns CDR1 SGHRS and CDR2 YFSETQ. The V gene lost 0 bases and the J gene lost 7 bases, with 5 bases spanning the gap. The CDR3 covers 12 residues. In DNA form, the CDR3 reads TGCGCCAGCAGCTTGGAAGTTAATGAGCAGTTCTTC. Translated: CASSLEVNEQFF.

This clone has only a few counts. The chain links TRBV5-4 to TRBJ1-2; tentatively, D is TRBD1 (6 bases). The length of the CDR3 is 15 residues. The germline CDR1 and CDR2 sequences are SGHNT and YYREEE (reference sequence). Trimming cost V 4 bases and J 0 bases, with 13 bases left between them. The chain's CDR3 is CASSPARDTNYGYTF. The CDR3 DNA is TGTGCCAGCAGCCCGGCCCGGGACACTAACTATGGCTACACCTTC.

CDR3 nucleotide sequence: TGTGCCAGCAGTCCCGGGACAGGGGGCCGAGACGAGCAGTACTTC. Protein: CASSPGTGGRDEQYF. The chain couples TRBV27 to TRBJ2-7; 12 bases are shared with TRBD1. With 5 bases clipped from V and 5 bases from J, the junction kept 7 bases outside the gene matches. Germline loops: CDR1 MNHEY, CDR2 SMNVEV (reference sequence). This CDR3 spans 15 amino acids.

The CDR3: CASSWDGDPGNTIYF. CDR3 nucleotides: TGTGCCAGCAGCTGGGATGGAGACCCTGGAAACACCATATATTTT. V and J are TRBV5-6 and TRBJ1-3; no firm D call. CDR1 and CDR2 from the germline V gene are SGHDT and YYEEEE. CDR3 length: 15 residues. The V and J ends lost 3 bases and 2 bases respectively, with 12 bases between them. Looking up the rest from reference TRBV5-6 and TRBJ1-3 gives the full variable domain: DAGVTQSPTHLIKTRGQQVTLRCSPKSGHDTVSWYQQALGQGPQFIFQYYEEEERQRGNFPDRFSGHQFPNYSSELNVNALLLGDSALYLCASSWDGDPGNTIYFGEGSWLTVV.

The rearrangement uses TRBV6-4 and TRBJ1-2, with D unresolved. CDR3 length equals 15 residues. Germline V gene data show CDR1 as MRHNA and CDR2 as SNTAGT. V was trimmed by 0 bases and J by 4 bases, leaving 12 bases between them. CDR3 sequence reads: CASSDSSTAIYGYTF. For the CDR3, the DNA is TGTGCCAGCAGTGACTCGTCTACGGCTATCTATGGCTACACCTTC.

CDR3 in DNA: TGTGCCAGCAGCCAAGTGGGGGACCCCTACAATGAGCAGTTCTTC. Protein product: CASSQVGDPYNEQFF. The chain uses TRBV14 and TRBJ2-1; TRBD1 or TRBD2 may be the D gene (5 bases each). CDR1 and CDR2 from the germline V gene are SGHDN and FVKESK. This CDR3 contains 15 residues. V was trimmed by 1 base and J by 2 bases, leaving 9 bases between them.

The chain has TRBV28 and TRBJ1-2; 7 nucleotides line up with TRBD1. The CDR3 sequence is 15 residues long. Germline V gives CDR1 MDHEN, CDR2 SYDVKM. Trimming removed 3 bases from V and 3 bases from J; junction bases left unmatched: 7. The CDR3 loop is CASSFRHRGDYGYTF. The CDR3, as DNA: TGTGCCAGCAGTTTCCGTCACAGGGGCGACTATGGCTACACCTTC.

V gene TRBV14 combines with J gene TRBJ2-1; a possible D gene is TRBD2 (5 bases). Trimming removed 2 bases from V and 4 bases from J, with 12 bases in between. CDR1 and CDR2 from the germline V gene are SGHDN and FVKESK. The CDR3 is 15 amino acids. In DNA, the CDR3 is TGTGCCAGCAGCCAATTCGCGGGCCCTTACAATGAGCAGTTCTTC. Protein: CASSQFAGPYNEQFF.

The chain combines TRBV30 with TRBJ2-4, with TRBD2 as a possible D gene (6 bases). With 0 bases removed from V and 7 bases from J, the gap between germline ends came to 10 bases. This CDR3 region has 13 residues. The V gene's germline CDR1 is GTSNPN and CDR2 SVGIG (reference sequence). The CDR3 DNA is TGTGCCTGGAGTGTACCTGGGGGGAACATTCAGTACTTC. As protein: CAWSVPGGNIQYF.

This chain joins TRBV27 and TRBJ2-2; D is undetermined. Germline V gene data show CDR1 as MNHEY and CDR2 as SMNVEV (reference sequence). Trimming took 6 bases from V and 0 from J, leaving 11 bases between them. The CDR3 has 15 amino acids. The DNA of the CDR3 is TGTGCCAGCAGCCCCCGAGGCGCGAACACCGGGGAGCTGTTTTTT. It yields the protein CASSPRGANTGELFF.

The gene calls are TRBV5-8 and TRBJ1-2; TRBD1 aligns across 7 bases. This CDR3 spans 16 amino acids. J lost 2 bases, V lost 0 bases, and 7 bases had no gene match. CDR1 SGHTS and CDR2 YDEGEE come from the germline V gene. CDR3 protein: CASSLVGQGVNYGYTF. Here the CDR3 DNA reads TGTGCCAGCAGCTTGGTCGGGCAGGGGGTAAACTATGGCTACACCTTC.

This clone was recorded a few times. The DNA of the CDR3 is TGTGCCAGCAGCTGGGGGCTAGCGGGGCGCCTTTACGAGCAGTACTTC. The encoded protein is CASSWGLAGRLYEQYF. This chain links TRBV11-2 with TRBJ2-7; TRBD2 agrees at 9 bases. The CDR3 contains 16 residues. V lost 4 bases and J lost 4; bases outside the gene matches: 11. Germline V lookup: CDR1 SGHAT, CDR2 FQNNGV.

The J gene is TRBJ1-1, the V gene TRBV7-9, with a weak D call TRBD1 (5 bases). The germline gives CDR1 SEHNR, CDR2 FQNEAQ (reference sequence). This CDR3 is 14 amino acids long. Trimming cost V 5 bases and J 7 bases, with 17 bases left between them. CDR3 DNA: TGTGCCAGCAGCCCATCCCGAGGGGCGAGTGAAGCTTTCTTT. Translated, it gives CASSPSRGASEAFF.